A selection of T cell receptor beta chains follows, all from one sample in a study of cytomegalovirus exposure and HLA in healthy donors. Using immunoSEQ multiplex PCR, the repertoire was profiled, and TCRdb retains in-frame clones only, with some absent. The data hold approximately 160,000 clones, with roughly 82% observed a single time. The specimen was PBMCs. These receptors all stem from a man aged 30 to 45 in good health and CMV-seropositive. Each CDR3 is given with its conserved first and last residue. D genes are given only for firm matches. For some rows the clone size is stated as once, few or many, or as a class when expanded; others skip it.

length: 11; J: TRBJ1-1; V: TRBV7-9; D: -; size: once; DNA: TGTGCCAGCACAGTGAACACTGAAGCTTTCTTT; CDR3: CASTVNTEAFF
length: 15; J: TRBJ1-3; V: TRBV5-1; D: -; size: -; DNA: TGCGCCAGCAGTTCCGGACAAACCTCTGGAAACACCATATATTTT; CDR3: CASSSGQTSGNTIYF
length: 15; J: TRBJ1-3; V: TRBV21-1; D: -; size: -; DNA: TGTGCCAGCAGCAGAGGACAACACTCTGGAAACACCATATATTTT; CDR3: CASSRGQHSGNTIYF
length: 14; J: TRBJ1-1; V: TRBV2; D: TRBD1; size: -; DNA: TGTGCCAGCAGTGTACAGGGGATGAACACTGAAGCTTTCTTT; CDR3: CASSVQGMNTEAFF
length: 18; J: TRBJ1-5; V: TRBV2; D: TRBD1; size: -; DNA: TGTGCCACCAGGCAAAATATGGGCCAGGGGGCTTCCTATCAGCCCCAGCATTTT; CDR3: CATRQNMGQGASYQPQHF
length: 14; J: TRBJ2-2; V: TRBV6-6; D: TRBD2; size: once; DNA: TGTGCCAGCAGCCAAGCGGGGGGGCCCGGGGAGCTGTTTTTT; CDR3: CASSQAGGPGELFF
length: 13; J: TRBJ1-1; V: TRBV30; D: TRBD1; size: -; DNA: TGTGCCTGGAGGTTGACAGGGGGTACTGAAGCTTTCTTT; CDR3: CAWRLTGGTEAFF
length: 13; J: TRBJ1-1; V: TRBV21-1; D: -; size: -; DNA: TGTGCCAGCCGGACAGGGGTGGCCACTGAAGCTTTCTTT; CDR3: CASRTGVATEAFF
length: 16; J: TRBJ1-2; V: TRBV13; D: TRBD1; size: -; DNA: TGTGCCAGCAGCTCGGGACAGGGGGCTTTAGGGTATGGCTACACCTTC; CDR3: CASSSGQGALGYGYTF
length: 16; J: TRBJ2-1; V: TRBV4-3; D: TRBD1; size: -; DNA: TGCGCCAGCAGCCAGAGGACAGGGGGCATCTCCAATGAGCAGTTCTTC; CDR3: CASSQRTGGISNEQFF
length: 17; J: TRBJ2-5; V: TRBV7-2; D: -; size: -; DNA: TGTGCCAGCAGCCCGACCGGGCGGACAGCGAGCCAAGAGACCCAGTACTTC; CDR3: CASSPTGRTASQETQYF
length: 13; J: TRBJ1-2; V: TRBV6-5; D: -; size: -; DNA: TGTGCCAGCAGTTCACAGGTCCTCTATGGCTACACCTTC; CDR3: CASSSQVLYGYTF
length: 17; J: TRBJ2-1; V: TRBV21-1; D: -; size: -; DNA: TGTGCCAGCAGCAAAGGCCTAGCGGGACTCGACTACAATGAGCAGTTCTTC; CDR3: CASSKGLAGLDYNEQFF
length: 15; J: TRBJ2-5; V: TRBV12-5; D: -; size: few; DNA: TGTGCTAGTGGTTTGGGGCTAGATCTTCAAGAGACCCAGTACTTC; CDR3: CASGLGLDLQETQYF
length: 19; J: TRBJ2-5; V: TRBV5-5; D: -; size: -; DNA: TGTGCCAGCAGTCCACGGGGGGGACAGGGCTCGGGTATCAAAGAGACCCAGTACTTC; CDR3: CASSPRGGQGSGIKETQYF
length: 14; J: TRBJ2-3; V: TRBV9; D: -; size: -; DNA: TGTGCCAGCAACTCCTTGGTCTCCGGTCGAACGCAGTATTTT; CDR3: CASNSLVSGRTQYF
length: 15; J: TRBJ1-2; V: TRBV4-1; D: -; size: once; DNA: TGCGCCAGCAGCCAAGATGGCAGTTCTAACTATGGCTACACCTTC; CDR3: CASSQDGSSNYGYTF
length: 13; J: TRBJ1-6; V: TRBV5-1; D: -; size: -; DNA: TGCGCCAGCAGCTTCGCAGGGGAATCACCCCTCCACTTT; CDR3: CASSFAGESPLHF
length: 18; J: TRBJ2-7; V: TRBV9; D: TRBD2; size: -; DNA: TGTGCCAGCAGCCAAGAAGCGGGGGGGCCCCAAGAAAAGTTCCGTCAGTACTTC; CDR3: CASSQEAGGPQEKFRQYF
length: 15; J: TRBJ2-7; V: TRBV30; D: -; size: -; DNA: TGTGCCTGGAGTGTCCTTTGGGGCAGCCCCTACGAGCAGTACTTC; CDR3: CAWSVLWGSPYEQYF
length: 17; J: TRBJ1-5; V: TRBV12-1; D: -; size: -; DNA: TGTGCCGACCCAGACAGCCCTTGTAGATATAGCAATCAGCCCCAGCATTTT; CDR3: CADPDSPCRYSNQPQHF
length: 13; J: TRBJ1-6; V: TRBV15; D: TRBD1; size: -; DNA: TGTGCCAGCAAGGACAGGGAAGGGGCACCCCTCCACTTT; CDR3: CASKDREGAPLHF
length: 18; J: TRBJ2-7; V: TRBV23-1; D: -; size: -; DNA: TGCGCCAGCAGTCAATCGGCACTAATAGAGTGTGTTATCTACGAGCAGTACTTC; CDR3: CASSQSALIECVIYEQYF
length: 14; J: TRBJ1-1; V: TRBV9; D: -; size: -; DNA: TGTGCCAGCAGCGTAGTGGGGGGGAACACTGAAGCTTTCTTT; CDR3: CASSVVGGNTEAFF
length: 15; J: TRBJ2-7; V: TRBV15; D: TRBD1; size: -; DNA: TGTGCCACCAGCCTACACCAGGGACAGCCCTACGAGCAGTACTTC; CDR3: CATSLHQGQPYEQYF
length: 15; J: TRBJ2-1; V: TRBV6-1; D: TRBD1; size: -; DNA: TGTGCCAGCAGGACAGGGGACAGCCTTTACAATGAGCAGTTCTTC; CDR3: CASRTGDSLYNEQFF
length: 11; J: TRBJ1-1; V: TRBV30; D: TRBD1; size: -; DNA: TGTGCCTGGAGTCGGGACAGTGAAGCTTTCTTT; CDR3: CAWSRDSEAFF
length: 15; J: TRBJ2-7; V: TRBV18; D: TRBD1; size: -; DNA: TGTGCCAGCTCACCCCCTGGACAGGGGCTTTACGAGCAGTACTTC; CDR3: CASSPPGQGLYEQYF
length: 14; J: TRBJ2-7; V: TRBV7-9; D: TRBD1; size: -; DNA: TGTGCCAGCAGCTTTGGACAGGGCCCCCTCGAGCAGTACTTC; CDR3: CASSFGQGPLEQYF
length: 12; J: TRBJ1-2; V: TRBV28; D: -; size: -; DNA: TGTGCCAGCAGTTTGATCCAGGGGGGCTACACCTTC; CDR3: CASSLIQGGYTF
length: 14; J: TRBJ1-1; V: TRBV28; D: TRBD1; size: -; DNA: TGTGCCAGCAGTTTAAGGCAGGGGGCTGCTGAAGCTTTCTTT; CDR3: CASSLRQGAAEAFF
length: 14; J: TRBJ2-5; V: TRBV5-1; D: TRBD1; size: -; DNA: TGCGCCAGCAGCCGGGGACAGGCCCAAGAGACCCAGTACTTC; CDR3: CASSRGQAQETQYF
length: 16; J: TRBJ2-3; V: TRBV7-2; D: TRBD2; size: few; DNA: TGTGCCAGCAGCTTAGGCCGGGGGGGCCCGACAGATACGCAGTATTTT; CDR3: CASSLGRGGPTDTQYF
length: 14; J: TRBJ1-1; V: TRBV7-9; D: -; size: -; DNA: TGTGCCAGCAGCTCACAGGGAGGGGACACTGAAGCTTTCTTT; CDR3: CASSSQGGDTEAFF
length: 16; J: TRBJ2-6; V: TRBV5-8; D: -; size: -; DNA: TGTGCCAGCAGCTTGGGACAGCTTAGGTGGGCCAACGTCCTGACTTTC; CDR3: CASSLGQLRWANVLTF
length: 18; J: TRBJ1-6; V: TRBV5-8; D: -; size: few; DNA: TGTGCCAGCAGCTTGTTGCGAGGTTCAAGCTCCTATAATTCACCCCTCCACTTT; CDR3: CASSLLRGSSSYNSPLHF
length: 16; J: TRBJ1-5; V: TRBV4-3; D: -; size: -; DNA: TGCGCCAGCAGCCAAGATGCGGCGTATAGCAATCAGCCCCAGCATTTT; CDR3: CASSQDAAYSNQPQHF